The next 10 T cell receptor beta chains were all read from a single sample in a study of chemoradiotherapy in HPV16-positive cancers. The table came from immunoSEQ multiplex PCR; TCRdb's copy has only in-frame clones and leaves some out. The table has about 12,000 clones, 75% seen once; the top ten hold less than 8.5%. The sample was acquired from a patient who underwent chemoradiotherapy. These receptors were obtained from a human donor with HPV-associated anogenital cancer.

The gene calls are TRBV4-3 and TRBJ1-5; 8 bases align to TRBD1. Germline V gives CDR1 LGHNA, CDR2 YSLEER. This CDR3 is 15 amino acids long. J was trimmed by 3 bases and V by 2 bases; bases with no gene match: 3. Here the CDR3 reads CASSQHQGANQPQHF. CDR3 nucleotide sequence: TGCGCCAGCAGCCAACACCAGGGGGCCAATCAGCCCCAGCATTTT.

The chain links TRBV4-1 to TRBJ2-2; perhaps TRBD1 as D (5 bases). Trimming took 2 bases from V and 4 from J, leaving 14 bases between them. Germline V lookup: CDR1 MGHRA, CDR2 YSYEKL. The CDR3 runs to 16 residues. The CDR3 region is CASSQSGRAATGELFF. In DNA form, the CDR3 reads TGCGCCAGCAGCCAATCGGGCAGGGCGGCCACCGGGGAGCTGTTTTTT.

V and J are TRBV29-1 and TRBJ2-5, with 9 positions matching TRBD2. Germline V gene data show CDR1 as SQVTM and CDR2 as ANQGSEA. The length of the CDR3 is 16 residues. Trimming took 7 bases from V and 5 from J; bases not matched to a gene: 17. The CDR3 is CSGLGLAGHPGETQYF. As DNA, the CDR3 is TGCAGCGGGCTCGGGCTAGCGGGACACCCGGGGGAGACCCAGTACTTC.

The V call is TRBV27, the J call TRBJ2-4, with D perhaps matching TRBD2 (6 bases). V lost 5 bases to trimming and J lost 8 bases, with 22 bases between them. CDR1 MNHEY and CDR2 SMNVEV come from the germline V gene (reference sequence). This CDR3 is built from 16 residues. Here the CDR3 DNA reads TGTGCCAGCAGTGAATACCCCGGACGGGGGAGAGACATTCAGTACTTC. It is translated as CASSEYPGRGRDIQYF.

V usage is TRBV11-3 and J usage is TRBJ2-7; 9 nucleotides match TRBD1. Trimming cost V 5 bases and J 5 bases; bases outside gene matches: 7. The CDR3 runs to 14 residues. Looked up from germline, CDR1 is SGHNT and CDR2 is YENEEA. The CDR3 here is CASSPRTGEDEQYF. The CDR3 DNA reads as TGTGCCAGCAGCCCCCGGACAGGGGAGGACGAGCAGTACTTC.

This sequence joins TRBV15 and TRBJ2-1, with 9 bases identical to TRBD2. There are 16 residues in the CDR3. Per the germline V gene, CDR1 is LNHNV and CDR2 is YYDKDF (reference sequence). V shed 3 bases, J shed 0 bases, and the junction held 3 bases outside the gene matches. CDR3 coding DNA: TGTGCCACCAGCAGGGTTAGCGGGGGCTCCTACAATGAGCAGTTCTTC. Its translation: CATSRVSGGSYNEQFF.

V usage is TRBV21-1 and J usage is TRBJ2-7. TRBV21-1 constitutes a pseudogene. The CDR3 runs 15 residues. The CDR3 coding sequence is TGTGCCAGCAGCAAAGAGAGCCAGGGGAGGTACGAGCAGTACTTC. Its protein product is CASSKESQGRYEQYF.

The chain carries TRBV6-5 and TRBJ1-1; D might be TRBD1 (6 bases). V was shortened by 2 bases and J by 3 bases, with 16 bases between the two germline ends. Germline V lookup: CDR1 MNHEY, CDR2 SVGAGI. The CDR3 is 16 amino acids. Here the CDR3 DNA reads TGTGCCAGCAGTTACGGACGGACAGATACTGACACTGAAGCTTTCTTT. Translation: CASSYGRTDTDTEAFF.

The rearrangement uses TRBV10-3 and TRBJ1-1; possible D gene TRBD1, 5 bases. The V and J ends lost 2 bases and 0 bases respectively, with 7 bases between them. The CDR3 length is 14 residues. The germline V gene has CDR1 ENHRY and CDR2 SYGVKD. The CDR3 bases are TGTGCCATCAGTGAGGGACAAATGAACACTGAAGCTTTCTTT. It specifies CAISEGQMNTEAFF.

CDR3 in DNA: TGCGCCAGCAGCCAAGATGAACGGGGGAACACTGAAGCTTTCTTT. It translates to CASSQDERGNTEAFF. This chain links TRBV4-1 with TRBJ1-1; the D is unclear. V was clipped by 0 bases and J by 1 base, with 9 bases between them. The V gene's germline CDR1 is MGHRA and CDR2 YSYEKL. The CDR3 is made up of 15 amino acids.